What follows describes a single TCR beta chain. This sample is part of a study of blood T cell repertoires in COVID-19. Study overall: Specimens from acute and convalescent COVID-19 originated in the United States, Italy and Spain. T cells, B-cell-depleted T cells, or PBMCs supplied cDNA or gDNA.

In the original workflow: Researchers report that nucleated cell counts were estimated from reference gene primer amplification. Sequenced by immunoSEQ multiplex PCR; TCRdb stores in-frame clones only, minus some. The V and J calls and clone size are taken from that table; D and trimming were inferred from the DNA. The profile shows around 110,000 clones, approximately 90% of them singletons. V lost 1 base and J 6 bases, leaving 15 bases between the germline ends. This CDR3 contains 15 residues. In germline, CDR1 is KGHSH, CDR2 LQKENI. The clonotype comes from a human donor with active COVID-19. The donor label of this sample is uncertain. The chain is built from TRBV18 and TRBJ1-2; no firm D call. The sample was peripheral blood. This CDR3 reads CASSPQEGILDGYTF. DNA of the CDR3: TGTGCCAGCTCACCACAGGAGGGAATCCTCGATGGCTACACCTTC.